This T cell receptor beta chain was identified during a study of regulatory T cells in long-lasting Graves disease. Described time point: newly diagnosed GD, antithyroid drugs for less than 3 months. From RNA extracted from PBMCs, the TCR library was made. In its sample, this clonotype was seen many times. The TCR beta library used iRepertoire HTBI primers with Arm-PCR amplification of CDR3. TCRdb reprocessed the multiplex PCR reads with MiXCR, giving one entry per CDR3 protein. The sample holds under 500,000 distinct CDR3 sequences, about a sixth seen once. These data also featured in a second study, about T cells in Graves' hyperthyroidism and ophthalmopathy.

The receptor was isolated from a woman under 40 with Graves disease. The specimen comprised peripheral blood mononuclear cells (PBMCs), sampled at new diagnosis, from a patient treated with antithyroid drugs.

The CDR3 bases are TGTGCCAGCAGTTTAGGGACAAAGAGGGAAAAACTGTTTTTT. The encoded protein is CASSLGTKREKLFF. This chain links TRBV27 with TRBJ1-4; maybe TRBD1 (6 bases). CDR1 and CDR2 from the germline V gene are MNHEY and SMNVEV (reference sequence). This CDR3 has 14 amino acids. The V end was cut by 2 bases, the J end by 8 bases, with 12 bases between.